The 10 T cell receptor beta chains presented below share a single source sample, sequenced in a study of CD4 T cells in relation to SARS-CoV-2 and coronaviruses. These receptors have no identified antigens. CD4+ T cells from unexposed donors were obtained before the COVID-19 pandemic (2011-2018). Isolation of CD4+ T cells took place after 10 days in culture. Libraries were prepared by immunoSEQ multiplex PCR; TCRdb keeps only in-frame clonotypes and omits some of them. Of 25,000 or so clones listed, roughly 80% are singletons. Sequencing was performed on CD4+ T cells from PBMCs, cultured in vitro. All receptors derive from a human donor in good health.

The chain uses TRBV6-5 and TRBJ2-1; possible D gene TRBD2, 6 bases. The length of the CDR3 is 16 residues. The V end lost 0 bases, the J end lost 9 bases, and 18 bases lay between the germline ends. In germline, CDR1 is MNHEY, CDR2 SVGAGI. The CDR3 DNA reads as TGTGCCAGCAGTTACTCGTACCCGACGGGAGCTGTTGAGCAGTTCTTC. Its protein product is CASSYSYPTGAVEQFF.

The chain combines TRBV24-1 with TRBJ2-1, with 9 bases aligning to TRBD2. Trimming cost V 1 base and J 5 bases; bases outside gene matches: 2. Germline CDR1 is KGHDR and CDR2 is SFDVKD. The CDR3 extends over 15 amino acids. In DNA form, the CDR3 reads TGTGCCACCAGTGATTTTGCGGGGGGGAACAATGAGCAGTTCTTC. Translating gives CATSDFAGGNNEQFF.

The V and J genes are TRBV7-8 and TRBJ1-1; perhaps TRBD1 as D (6 bases). Trimming left V 2 bases short and J 4 bases short, with 14 bases between. The germline V gene has CDR1 SGHVS and CDR2 FQNEAQ. The CDR3 runs 15 residues. CDR3 sequence: CASSLIPGARTEAFF. Written as DNA, the CDR3 is TGTGCCAGCAGCTTAATCCCGGGGGCCCGCACTGAAGCTTTCTTT.

V and J are TRBV3-1 (or the pseudogene TRBV3-2) and TRBJ1-2, with a weak D call TRBD1 (6 bases). V was trimmed by 1 base and J by 6 bases, leaving 9 bases between them. CDR1 and CDR2 from the germline V gene are LGHDT and YNNKEL (reference sequence). The CDR3 loop spans 13 amino acids. Here the CDR3 DNA reads TGTGCCAGCAGCCAAGGGGCAGGGGATGGCTACACCTTC. This encodes CASSQGAGDGYTF.

The rearrangement joins TRBV19 to TRBJ2-2; 11 bases agree with TRBD1. The J segment lost 6 bases and the V segment lost 6 bases, leaving 12 bases of the junction unmatched. CDR1 LNHDA and CDR2 SQIVND come from the germline V gene (reference sequence). The CDR3 covers 17 residues. CDR3 sequence: CASRINIGTGGSGELFF. CDR3 sequence (DNA): TGTGCCAGTAGAATCAATATAGGGACAGGGGGATCCGGGGAGCTGTTTTTT.

The J gene is TRBJ1-5, the V gene TRBV7-9; 12 positions agree with TRBD1. The CDR3 covers 18 residues. Germline CDR1 reads SEHNR; CDR2 reads FQNEAQ (reference sequence). The ends lost 4 bases at V and 1 base at J; junction bases unmatched: 8. The CDR3 protein is CASSSVMGQGASNQPQHF. DNA for the CDR3: TGTGCCAGCAGCTCGGTTATGGGACAGGGGGCCAGCAATCAGCCCCAGCATTTT.

The V and J genes are TRBV7-2 and TRBJ1-5; TRBD1 matches 7 bases. Germline V CDR1 and CDR2: SGHTA, FQGNSA. The CDR3 contains 15 residues. After removal of 5 bases from V and 6 bases from J, the junction contained 10 bases not matched to a gene. Here the CDR3 DNA reads TGTGCCAGCAGCCCGCGGACAGGCAGGGGTCAGCCCCAGCATTTT. This translates into CASSPRTGRGQPQHF.

The chain has TRBV3-1 (or the pseudogene TRBV3-2) and TRBJ1-1; D might be TRBD1 (6 bases). The CDR3 consists of 14 residues. From germline, CDR1 is LGHDT and CDR2 YNNKEL (reference sequence). The germline V and J ends were trimmed by 3 bases and 5 bases, with 13 bases remaining between them. The CDR3 loop reads CASSQQDRGTEAFF. CDR3 DNA: TGTGCCAGCAGCCAGCAGGACAGAGGGACTGAAGCTTTCTTT.

V gene TRBV5-6 combines with J gene TRBJ2-7; a weak D match, TRBD2 (5 bases). Germline-derived CDR1 and CDR2 are SGHDT and YYEEEE. V was trimmed by 2 bases and J by 5 bases, leaving 17 bases between them. This CDR3 is built from 15 residues. CDR3 nucleotides: TGTGCCAGCAGCTTTAGCGCGGGCCTACCCCACGAGCAGTACTTC. It specifies CASSFSAGLPHEQYF. The entire variable domain, with the rest obtained from reference TRBV5-6 and TRBJ2-7, is as follows: DAGVTQSPTHLIKTRGQQVTLRCSPKSGHDTVSWYQQALGQGPQFIFQYYEEEERQRGNFPDRFSGHQFPNYSSELNVNALLLGDSALYLCASSFSAGLPHEQYFGPGTRLTVT.

The chain couples TRBV19 to TRBJ1-2; possibly TRBD1 for D (6 bases). This CDR3 has 16 amino acids. The V gene lost 7 bases and the J gene lost 1 base, with 19 bases spanning the gap. Germline V gene data show CDR1 as LNHDA and CDR2 as SQIVND (reference sequence). The CDR3 sequence: CASIPGAGSFNYGYTF. CDR3 coding DNA: TGTGCCAGTATCCCAGGGGCAGGAAGTTTTAACTATGGCTACACCTTC.